This T cell receptor (beta chain) was sequenced for a study of neurological immune-mediated disorders. General study points: Neither clinical nor MRI features showed any association with the multiple sclerosis repertoire cluster, and the authors stated that larger cohorts are needed.

This CDR3 has 16 amino acids. Germline V gives CDR1 DFQATT, CDR2 SNEGSKA (reference sequence). Trimming took 0 bases from V and 3 from J; bases not matched to a gene: 6. A total of 2 million PBMCs stored at -80 degrees C provided the unsorted libraries. TCRdb reprocessed the 5' RACE reads with MiXCR, giving one entry per CDR3 protein. This table has approximately 51,000 distinct CDR3 sequences, around 3.4% appearing once. In this sample, this clonotype turned up many times. Its specificity is unknown. V gene TRBV20-1 combines with J gene TRBJ2-1; 9 bases line up with TRBD2. The receptor was derived from a man in his forties with multiple sclerosis. Sequenced sample: PBMCs. DNA of the CDR3: TGCAGTGCTAGAGATCTAGGCGGGGGGGGCTACAATGAGCAGTTCTTC. This encodes CSARDLGGGGYNEQFF.